These T cell receptor beta chains were read from a single sample in a study of OX40 agonist ivuxolimab in advanced cancers. Profiling relied on immunoSEQ multiplex PCR, and the TCRdb table lists in-frame clones only, not all of them. The top ten clones hold 3.4% of a sample with 55,000 to 70,000 clones, around 83% of them seen once. Sequenced here: CD4+ or CD8+ T cells sorted from blood, sampled in a trial of the OX40 agonist ivuxolimab. The receptors shown here come from an adult with an advanced solid tumor such as melanoma, head and neck, liver or kidney cancer. The CDR3 runs from the conserved cysteine through the conserved F or W. D genes are given only for firm matches. Clone sizes are given selectively: once, few, many, or a class where the clone is expanded.

abundance: NA; d_gene: TRBD1; v_gene: TRBV11-3; j_gene: TRBJ2-7; CDR3aa: CASTGTDSYEQYF; CDR3nt: TGTGCCAGCACCGGGACAGACTCCTACGAGCAGTACTTC
abundance: NA; d_gene: NA; v_gene: TRBV29-1; j_gene: TRBJ2-5; CDR3aa: CSVAQETQYF; CDR3nt: TGCAGCGTTGCACAAGAGACCCAGTACTTC
abundance: NA; d_gene: NA; v_gene: TRBV11-2; j_gene: TRBJ2-3; CDR3aa: CASSPGQAGVDTQYF; CDR3nt: TGTGCCAGCAGCCCAGGACAAGCAGGGGTGGATACGCAGTATTTT
abundance: NA; d_gene: NA; v_gene: TRBV28; j_gene: TRBJ1-4; CDR3aa: CASRGGDATNEKLFF; CDR3nt: TGTGCCAGCAGGGGAGGGGACGCCACTAATGAAAAACTGTTTTTT
abundance: NA; d_gene: NA; v_gene: TRBV29-1; j_gene: TRBJ2-2; CDR3aa: CSVGPGQRLTGELFF; CDR3nt: TGCAGCGTTGGTCCCGGACAGCGATTGACCGGGGAGCTGTTTTTT
abundance: NA; d_gene: TRBD1; v_gene: TRBV9; j_gene: TRBJ2-3; CDR3aa: CASSSSGTGLKATDTQYF; CDR3nt: TGTGCCAGCAGCTCGTCCGGGACAGGGCTTAAAGCCACAGATACGCAGTATTTT
abundance: NA; d_gene: TRBD1; v_gene: TRBV9; j_gene: TRBJ2-1; CDR3aa: CASSRTGGTYNEQFF; CDR3nt: TGTGCCAGCAGCCGTACAGGGGGGACCTACAATGAGCAGTTCTTC
abundance: NA; d_gene: TRBD1; v_gene: TRBV27; j_gene: TRBJ1-3; CDR3aa: CASSSDRGHAGNTIYF; CDR3nt: TGTGCCAGCAGTTCGGACAGGGGGCATGCTGGAAACACCATATATTTT
abundance: few; d_gene: NA; v_gene: TRBV18; j_gene: TRBJ1-1; CDR3aa: CASSPRTENTEAFF; CDR3nt: TGTGCCAGCTCACCACGGACAGAAAACACTGAAGCTTTCTTT
abundance: NA; d_gene: TRBD1; v_gene: TRBV7-2; j_gene: TRBJ2-2; CDR3aa: CASSLRGGQGGGTGELFF; CDR3nt: TGTGCCAGCAGCCTAAGGGGGGGACAGGGCGGAGGCACCGGGGAGCTGTTTTTT
abundance: NA; d_gene: TRBD1; v_gene: TRBV29-1; j_gene: TRBJ1-2; CDR3aa: CSVAPGQTNYGYTF; CDR3nt: TGCAGCGTCGCTCCGGGACAGACAAACTATGGCTACACCTTC
abundance: NA; d_gene: TRBD2; v_gene: TRBV6-5; j_gene: TRBJ2-1; CDR3aa: CASSRLAGGHNEQFF; CDR3nt: TGTGCCAGCAGTCGACTAGCGGGGGGTCACAATGAGCAGTTCTTC
abundance: NA; d_gene: NA; v_gene: TRBV5-5; j_gene: TRBJ2-1; CDR3aa: CASSFAGDNEQFF; CDR3nt: TGTGCCAGCAGCTTTGCGGGTGACAATGAGCAGTTCTTC
abundance: once; d_gene: NA; v_gene: TRBV30; j_gene: TRBJ2-2; CDR3aa: CAWSSTGELFF; CDR3nt: TGTGCCTGGAGTTCGACCGGGGAGCTGTTTTTT
abundance: NA; d_gene: NA; v_gene: TRBV6-1; j_gene: TRBJ1-2; CDR3aa: CASSEQGGTRDGYTF; CDR3nt: TGTGCCAGCAGTGAACAGGGAGGCACAAGAGATGGCTACACCTTC
abundance: NA; d_gene: NA; v_gene: TRBV19; j_gene: TRBJ1-2; CDR3aa: CASRTPLKGWANYGYTF; CDR3nt: TGTGCCAGTCGTACTCCCTTGAAGGGTTGGGCTAACTATGGCTACACCTTC
abundance: NA; d_gene: NA; v_gene: TRBV10-3; j_gene: TRBJ1-5; CDR3aa: CAISESIGQGNQPQHF; CDR3nt: TGTGCCATCAGTGAGTCGATAGGCCAGGGCAATCAGCCCCAGCATTTT
abundance: NA; d_gene: TRBD1; v_gene: TRBV27; j_gene: TRBJ2-7; CDR3aa: CASSLKRGGQGRDEQYF; CDR3nt: TGTGCCAGCAGTTTAAAGAGGGGGGGACAGGGAAGGGACGAGCAGTACTTC
abundance: NA; d_gene: TRBD2; v_gene: TRBV4-2; j_gene: TRBJ2-2; CDR3aa: CASSQDGASGEAGELFF; CDR3nt: TGTGCCAGCAGCCAAGATGGGGCTAGCGGGGAGGCCGGGGAGCTGTTTTTT
abundance: NA; d_gene: NA; v_gene: TRBV29-1; j_gene: TRBJ2-5; CDR3aa: CSVAGTQGGPQETQYF; CDR3nt: TGCAGCGTGGCCGGGACCCAGGGAGGCCCCCAAGAGACCCAGTACTTC
abundance: NA; d_gene: NA; v_gene: TRBV30; j_gene: TRBJ1-4; CDR3aa: CAWKTGLTTNEKLFF; CDR3nt: TGTGCCTGGAAGACAGGTCTCACAACTAATGAAAAACTGTTTTTT
abundance: once; d_gene: TRBD2; v_gene: TRBV5-4; j_gene: TRBJ2-1; CDR3aa: CASSLGPGRDNEQFF; CDR3nt: TGTGCCAGCAGCTTGGGCCCCGGGAGGGACAATGAGCAGTTCTTC
abundance: NA; d_gene: NA; v_gene: TRBV10-3; j_gene: TRBJ2-7; CDR3aa: CAISEHGQERVYEQYF; CDR3nt: TGTGCCATCAGTGAACACGGACAGGAGCGGGTCTACGAGCAGTACTTC
abundance: NA; d_gene: NA; v_gene: TRBV27; j_gene: TRBJ2-7; CDR3aa: CASCGRVGEQYF; CDR3nt: TGTGCCAGCTGCGGTAGGGTCGGTGAGCAGTACTTC
abundance: NA; d_gene: NA; v_gene: TRBV7-2; j_gene: TRBJ2-3; CDR3aa: CASSWGGSTDTQYF; CDR3nt: TGTGCCAGCAGCTGGGGCGGTAGCACAGATACGCAGTATTTT
abundance: NA; d_gene: NA; v_gene: TRBV18; j_gene: TRBJ1-2; CDR3aa: CASSPPLLPSTGLVTQRGGYTF; CDR3nt: TGTGCCAGCTCACCACCGCTATTACCGTCAACGGGGTTGGTGACCCAGCGAGGTGGCTACACCTTC
abundance: NA; d_gene: NA; v_gene: TRBV5-1; j_gene: TRBJ2-2; CDR3aa: CASSFAVRTRDGELFF; CDR3nt: TGCGCCAGCAGCTTCGCCGTAAGGACTCGAGACGGGGAGCTGTTTTTT
abundance: NA; d_gene: NA; v_gene: TRBV9; j_gene: TRBJ2-1; CDR3aa: CASSVGTGANEQFF; CDR3nt: TGTGCCAGCAGCGTAGGTACGGGGGCCAATGAGCAGTTCTTC
abundance: once; d_gene: NA; v_gene: TRBV28; j_gene: TRBJ1-2; CDR3aa: CASSGPGDDYGYTF; CDR3nt: TGTGCCAGCAGTGGGCCGGGGGACGACTATGGCTACACCTTC
abundance: NA; d_gene: TRBD1; v_gene: TRBV7-6; j_gene: TRBJ2-2; CDR3aa: CASSPGQEGGELFF; CDR3nt: TGTGCCAGCAGCCCGGGACAGGAAGGCGGGGAGCTGTTTTTT
abundance: NA; d_gene: TRBD1; v_gene: TRBV5-4; j_gene: TRBJ1-4; CDR3aa: CASSSGAGDRVATNEKLFF; CDR3nt: TGTGCCAGCAGTTCCGGGGCCGGGGACAGGGTTGCAACTAATGAAAAACTGTTTTTT
abundance: NA; d_gene: TRBD1; v_gene: TRBV5-1; j_gene: TRBJ1-4; CDR3aa: CASSSGQGNEKLFF; CDR3nt: TGCGCCAGCAGCTCGGGACAGGGGAATGAAAAACTGTTTTTT
abundance: NA; d_gene: NA; v_gene: TRBV7-9; j_gene: TRBJ1-2; CDR3aa: CASSFSGDGYTF; CDR3nt: TGTGCCAGCAGCTTTTCGGGTGATGGCTACACCTTC
abundance: NA; d_gene: NA; v_gene: TRBV30; j_gene: TRBJ2-7; CDR3aa: CAWGEAYEQYF; CDR3nt: TGTGCCTGGGGGGAAGCCTACGAGCAGTACTTC
abundance: NA; d_gene: NA; v_gene: TRBV11-3; j_gene: TRBJ2-7; CDR3aa: CASSLDLREQYF; CDR3nt: TGTGCCAGCAGCTTAGATCTGCGCGAGCAGTACTTC
abundance: NA; d_gene: NA; v_gene: TRBV6-6; j_gene: TRBJ2-2; CDR3aa: CASSSEPRSGTGELFF; CDR3nt: TGTGCCAGCAGTTCGGAGCCCCGGTCGGGCACCGGGGAGCTGTTTTTT
abundance: NA; d_gene: NA; v_gene: TRBV9; j_gene: TRBJ2-6; CDR3aa: CASSVDLGANVLTF; CDR3nt: TGTGCCAGCAGCGTAGATCTGGGGGCCAACGTCCTGACTTTC
abundance: NA; d_gene: NA; v_gene: TRBV6-6; j_gene: TRBJ2-3; CDR3aa: CASSRQASTDTQYF; CDR3nt: TGTGCCAGCAGTCGCCAGGCGAGCACAGATACGCAGTATTTT
abundance: NA; d_gene: NA; v_gene: TRBV28; j_gene: TRBJ1-2; CDR3aa: CASSPGRGYGYTF; CDR3nt: TGTGCCAGCAGTCCGGGGAGGGGGTATGGCTACACCTTC
abundance: NA; d_gene: TRBD1; v_gene: TRBV28; j_gene: TRBJ1-4; CDR3aa: CASSLSGQGATNEKLFF; CDR3nt: TGTGCCAGCAGTTTATCGGGACAGGGGGCTACTAATGAAAAACTGTTTTTT
abundance: NA; d_gene: TRBD1; v_gene: TRBV5-1; j_gene: TRBJ2-7; CDR3aa: CASSGQGRYEQYF; CDR3nt: TGCGCCAGCAGCGGACAGGGTAGGTACGAGCAGTACTTC
abundance: NA; d_gene: NA; v_gene: TRBV2; j_gene: TRBJ2-5; CDR3aa: CASSEGLGGTQYF; CDR3nt: TGTGCCAGCAGTGAAGGACTAGGGGGGACCCAGTACTTC
abundance: few; d_gene: NA; v_gene: TRBV15; j_gene: TRBJ1-5; CDR3aa: CATSRDQGTNQPQHF; CDR3nt: TGTGCCACCAGCAGAGATCAAGGAACAAATCAGCCCCAGCATTTT
abundance: NA; d_gene: TRBD1; v_gene: TRBV9; j_gene: TRBJ1-4; CDR3aa: CASSVRSRGQGEKLFF; CDR3nt: TGTGCCAGCAGCGTAAGGTCCCGGGGACAGGGGGAAAAACTGTTTTTT
abundance: NA; d_gene: TRBD1; v_gene: TRBV28; j_gene: TRBJ2-1; CDR3aa: CASTRSDRAHEQFF; CDR3nt: TGTGCCAGCACCAGATCGGACAGGGCCCATGAGCAGTTCTTC
abundance: NA; d_gene: NA; v_gene: TRBV29-1; j_gene: TRBJ1-5; CDR3aa: CSVEEGANQPQHF; CDR3nt: TGCAGCGTTGAAGAAGGGGCAAATCAGCCCCAGCATTTT
abundance: NA; d_gene: TRBD1; v_gene: TRBV18; j_gene: TRBJ1-1; CDR3aa: CASFQTGRNTEAFF; CDR3nt: TGTGCCAGCTTCCAGACAGGGCGGAACACTGAAGCTTTCTTT
abundance: NA; d_gene: NA; v_gene: TRBV28; j_gene: TRBJ2-1; CDR3aa: CASSGGGAGNYNEQFF; CDR3nt: TGTGCCAGCAGTGGGGGCGGGGCGGGGAACTACAATGAGCAGTTCTTC
abundance: NA; d_gene: NA; v_gene: TRBV7-6; j_gene: TRBJ1-2; CDR3aa: CASSLTSGYGYTF; CDR3nt: TGTGCCAGCAGCTTAACATCCGGCTATGGCTACACCTTC
abundance: NA; d_gene: NA; v_gene: TRBV29-1; j_gene: TRBJ1-2; CDR3aa: CSAGTGNYGYTF; CDR3nt: TGCAGCGCTGGGACTGGGAACTATGGCTACACCTTC